The clone carrying this T cell receptor (beta chain) came up a few times. After removal of 8 bases from V and 9 bases from J, the junction contained 6 bases not matched to a gene. CDR3 length: 13 residues. CDR1 and CDR2 (germline): LGHDT, YNNKEL (reference sequence). These data come from a study of blood T cell repertoires in COVID-19. On the study more broadly: T cells, B-cell-depleted T cells, or PBMCs supplied cDNA or gDNA.

Per the original data handling: The assay estimated nucleated cells by amplifying reference gene primers. Libraries were prepared by immunoSEQ multiplex PCR; TCRdb keeps only in-frame clonotypes and omits some of them. V and J calls and clone size follow that table, whereas D and trimming were derived from the DNA. The sample holds some 170,000 clones; about 84% are singletons and the top ten take about 5.6%. Participants reported their clinical history, and cohort assignment relied on those reports. The chain is built from TRBV3-1 (or the pseudogene TRBV3-2) and TRBJ1-6; TRBD1 agrees at 8 bases. This TCR came from a man between 35 and 55 years old who had recovered from COVID-19. Material for sequencing was PBMCs or T cells enriched from blood (not recorded which). For the CDR3, the DNA is TGTGCCAGCTGGCAGGGGGCGGGTTCACCCCTCCACTTT. Its protein product is CASWQGAGSPLHF.